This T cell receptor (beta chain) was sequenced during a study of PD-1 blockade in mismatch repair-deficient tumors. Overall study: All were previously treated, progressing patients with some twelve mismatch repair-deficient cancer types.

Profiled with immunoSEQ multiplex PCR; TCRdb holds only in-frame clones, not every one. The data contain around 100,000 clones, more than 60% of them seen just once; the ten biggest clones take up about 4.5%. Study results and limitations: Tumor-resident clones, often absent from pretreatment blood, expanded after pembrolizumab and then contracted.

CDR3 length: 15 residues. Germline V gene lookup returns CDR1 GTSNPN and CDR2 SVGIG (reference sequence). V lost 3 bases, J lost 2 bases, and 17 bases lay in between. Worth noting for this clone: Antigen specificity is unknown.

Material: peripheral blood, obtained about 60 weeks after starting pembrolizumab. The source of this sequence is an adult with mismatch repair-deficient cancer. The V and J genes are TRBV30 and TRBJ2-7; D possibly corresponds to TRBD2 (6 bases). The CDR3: CAWRDLTRAPYEQYF. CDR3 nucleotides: TGTGCCTGGAGGGACTTGACTAGGGCCCCCTACGAGCAGTACTTC.